This T cell receptor beta chain was captured by sequencing in a study of T-cell reconstitution after alpha-beta-depleted transplantation in children. Overall study findings and caveats: Where some patients showed high TCRbeta diversity at day 60, it came from recipient T cells and thymic progenitors that had survived. Several hundred rapidly expanded clones from non-depleted graft cells reportedly supplied alpha-beta T cells about two months post-transplant. By one year post-transplant, T-cell counts and diversity largely arose from T cells that were newly produced.

This sample's TCRbeta library carried unique molecular identifier barcodes. TCRdb passed the PCR reads through MiXCR, listing each CDR3 protein once. The data hold around 94,000 distinct CDR3 sequences, with approximately 8% observed a single time. The CDR3 contains 17 residues. V shed 3 bases and J shed 3 bases, with 18 bases lying between them. As regards this clonotype: Its cognate antigen is unknown.

The sequence came from a boy under 10 years old with acute lymphoblastic leukemia, due to receive a stem cell transplant. This chain links TRBV12-3 or TRBV12-4 with TRBJ1-5, with D possibly being TRBD1 (5 bases). The source was PBMCs, collected before TCRalphabeta/CD19-depleted stem cell transplant. In DNA form, the CDR3 reads TGTGCCAGCAGTTTCTTGTCGGGGCATGGCTTCAATCAGCCCCAGCATTTT. Residues: CASSFLSGHGFNQPQHF.